This is a list of T cell receptor beta chains from one sample in a study of CD8+CD57+ T cells in acquired aplastic anemia. TCRdb passed the reads through MiXCR, listing each CDR3 protein once. The sample has about 180,000 distinct CDR3 sequences, over 40% seen once. What was sequenced was sorted CD4+, CD8+, or CD8+CD57+ T cells (not recorded which) from PBMCs. The receptors originated from a human donor with aplastic anemia. CDR3s leave out the opening cysteine and the closing phenylalanine or tryptophan.

J: TRBJ1-1
V: TRBV29-1
CDR3: SVIGGNTEAF

J: TRBJ1-2
V: TRBV6-2/TRBV6-3
CDR3: ATTAGGGYT

J: TRBJ1-2
V: TRBV6-5
CDR3: ASSYGDRSNYGYT

J: TRBJ2-7
V: TRBV15
CDR3: ATSRDSGTSEQY

J: TRBJ2-7
V: TRBV19
CDR3: ASSPAGTAHEQY

J: TRBJ2-7
V: TRBV10-3
CDR3: AISGEAGSDEQY

J: TRBJ2-7
V: TRBV10-3
CDR3: AISSSYEQY

J: TRBJ2-5
V: TRBV6-2/TRBV6-3
CDR3: ASSWRVQETQY

J: TRBJ2-7
V: TRBV20-1
CDR3: NASLLDYEQY

J: TRBJ2-1
V: TRBV29-1
CDR3: SVEWLVATLNEQF

J: TRBJ2-3
V: TRBV10-3
CDR3: AISESSGSRLGTQY

J: TRBJ2-7
V: TRBV4-3
CDR3: ASSQLPGYEQY

J: TRBJ2-7
V: TRBV6-1
CDR3: ASSPTDGPGEQY

J: TRBJ2-2
V: TRBV10-1
CDR3: ASTPGQNTGELF

J: TRBJ2-7
V: TRBV7-2
CDR3: ASSTDKYEQY

J: TRBJ2-1
V: TRBV11-1
CDR3: ASSLATSGPYNEQF

J: TRBJ2-2
V: TRBV11-3
CDR3: ASSFRTSGIGELF

J: TRBJ2-7
V: TRBV7-2
CDR3: ASSLPDRETYEQY

J: TRBJ2-7
V: TRBV2
CDR3: ASRGQTSAYEQY

J: TRBJ2-2
V: TRBV20-1
CDR3: SARRSRDSFGELF

J: TRBJ2-7
V: TRBV5-5
CDR3: ASSLEETGAEQY

J: TRBJ1-2
V: TRBV7-9
CDR3: ASSLVAGRGYGYT

J: TRBJ2-7
V: TRBV3-1
CDR3: ASSQDLYRGAYEQY

J: TRBJ1-1
V: TRBV25-1
CDR3: ASSDIRGFRAF

J: TRBJ1-4
V: TRBV9
CDR3: ASSVQGRAEKLF

J: TRBJ2-5
V: TRBV3-1
CDR3: ASSQRFAGQETQY

J: TRBJ2-5
V: TRBV24-1
CDR3: ATSDLTGNQETQY

J: TRBJ1-1
V: TRBV12-3/TRBV12-4
CDR3: ASSFGLLSTGSSTEAF